Presented here are 12 T cell receptor beta chains from one specimen sequenced in a study of T cells in Graves' hyperthyroidism and ophthalmopathy. From RNA transcripts, TCR beta CDR3 regions were amplified. First-round RT-PCR targeting the TCR CDR3 was performed with the HTBI primer set. Each CDR3 protein gets one entry after TCRdb re-called the multiplex PCR reads with MiXCR. This table has about 600,000 distinct CDR3 sequences, roughly 15% appearing once. The sequencing input was blood. The receptors were sampled from a woman in her 50s with Graves' ophthalmopathy.

This chain uses TRBV30 with TRBJ2-2, with 9 bases lining up with TRBD2. Unmatched junction bases numbered 4, after V lost 4 bases and J lost 7 bases. The CDR3 is 13 amino acids. Germline lookup yields CDR1 GTSNPN and CDR2 SVGIG (reference sequence). As DNA, the CDR3 is TGTGCCTGGAATAGCGGGAGAGTCGGGGAGCTGTTTTTT. It yields the protein CAWNSGRVGELFF.

This clonotype was detected ten times or more. This chain links TRBV30 with TRBJ1-5; TRBD1 is a possible D gene (5 bases). Germline-derived CDR1 and CDR2 are GTSNPN and SVGIG (reference sequence). Trimming left V 0 bases short and J 5 bases short, with 11 bases between. The CDR3 runs to 14 residues. CDR3 region: CAWSVGGEYQPQHF. CDR3 bases: TGTGCCTGGAGTGTAGGAGGGGAATATCAGCCCCAGCATTTT.

The chain uses TRBV19 and TRBJ1-5; 8 nucleotides match TRBD1. V was clipped by 0 bases and J by 3 bases; unmatched bases: 4. Germline CDR1 LNHDA, CDR2 SQIVND (reference sequence). The CDR3 contains 16 residues. CDR3 sequence: CASSIDLTGDNQPQHF. CDR3 DNA sequence: TGTGCCAGTAGTATAGACTTGACAGGGGACAATCAGCCCCAGCATTTT.

In its sample, this clonotype was seen a few times. The J gene is TRBJ2-3, the V gene TRBV7-9; the D gene is possibly TRBD1 (5 bases). The CDR3 has 15 residues. Germline lookup yields CDR1 SEHNR and CDR2 FQNEAQ (reference sequence). Trimming took 5 bases from V and 0 from J, leaving 12 bases between them. CDR3: CASSAQDTSTDTQYF. The CDR3 region has the DNA TGTGCCAGCAGCGCACAGGATACTAGCACAGATACGCAGTATTTT.

This clonotype was observed many times. The chain recombines TRBV29-1 with TRBJ2-3, with 8 bases lining up with TRBD2. The CDR3 runs 16 residues. J was trimmed by 0 bases and V by 4 bases; bases with no gene match: 9. Germline V CDR1 and CDR2: SQVTM, ANQGSEA. CDR3 in DNA: TGCAGCGTTGGTCCTCTACTAGCGGCTAGCACAGATACGCAGTATTTT. Residues: CSVGPLLAASTDTQYF.

The chain carries TRBV7-8 and TRBJ2-1; TRBD2 matches at 11 bases. This CDR3 is built from 16 residues. Germline CDR1 reads SGHVS; CDR2 reads FQNEAQ. The V and J ends lost 3 bases and 6 bases, in that order; junction bases with no gene match: 7. The CDR3 bases are TGTGCCAGCAGCTTTAGGACTAGCGGGCTATTCAATGAGCAGTTCTTC. Residues: CASSFRTSGLFNEQFF.

This clonotype was recorded many times. The genes are TRBV3-1 and TRBJ2-7, with D possibly TRBD1 on 6 matching bases. This CDR3 contains 15 residues. Germline values: CDR1 LGHDT, CDR2 YNNKEL (reference sequence). V was trimmed by 1 base and J by 4 bases, leaving 14 bases between them. The CDR3 is CASSQAQGARYEQYF. CDR3 coding DNA: TGTGCCAGCAGCCAAGCACAGGGAGCAAGATACGAGCAGTACTTC.

This clonotype has ten or more counts. J is TRBJ2-1 and V is TRBV7-3; 7 bases agree with TRBD2. Germline-derived CDR1 and CDR2 are SGHTA and FQGTGA. V gave up 7 bases and J gave up 3 bases; unmatched junction bases: 6. The CDR3 covers 14 residues. The CDR3 region is CASKASGNYNEQFF. Written as DNA, the CDR3 is TGTGCCAGCAAAGCGAGCGGGAACTACAATGAGCAGTTCTTC.

The V and J genes are TRBV5-1 and TRBJ1-1, with D unclear. CDR3 length equals 15 residues. V was pared by 5 bases and J by 2 bases, with 16 bases between. In germline, CDR1 is SGHRS, CDR2 YFSETQ. The CDR3 region has the DNA TGCGCCAGCAGGTTAAGGGCCTTGGGAAACACTGAAGCTTTCTTT. This translates into CASRLRALGNTEAFF.

This clonotype was found many times. The rearrangement links TRBV20-1 to TRBJ2-1; possible D gene TRBD2, 6 bases. CDR1 and CDR2 from the germline V gene are DFQATT and SNEGSKA (reference sequence). The CDR3 contains 12 residues. With 5 bases removed from V and 2 bases from J, the gap between germline ends came to 7 bases. The DNA for the CDR3 is TGCAGTGCTGGGGAGGCCTACAATGAGCAGTTCTTC. Its protein product is CSAGEAYNEQFF.

This chain connects TRBV19 to TRBJ1-1; D not resolved. Germline loops: CDR1 LNHDA, CDR2 SQIVND (reference sequence). The germline V and J ends were trimmed by 3 bases and 5 bases, with 10 bases remaining between them. CDR3 size: 13 residues. In nucleotides, the CDR3 is TGTGCCAGTAGTATCGCCCGGGCGACTGAAGCTTTCTTT. Translation gives CASSIARATEAFF.

This clonotype was counted ten times or more. This rearrangement joins TRBV6-1 to TRBJ2-7; 11 bases fit TRBD1. Losses at the gene ends were 10 bases for V and 0 bases for J; bases not matched to a gene: 8. Germline V gives CDR1 MNHNS, CDR2 SASEGT. The CDR3 has 15 residues. The CDR3 protein is CATETGTGGSYEQYF. Here the CDR3 DNA reads TGTGCCACCGAAACCGGGACAGGGGGCTCCTACGAGCAGTACTTC.